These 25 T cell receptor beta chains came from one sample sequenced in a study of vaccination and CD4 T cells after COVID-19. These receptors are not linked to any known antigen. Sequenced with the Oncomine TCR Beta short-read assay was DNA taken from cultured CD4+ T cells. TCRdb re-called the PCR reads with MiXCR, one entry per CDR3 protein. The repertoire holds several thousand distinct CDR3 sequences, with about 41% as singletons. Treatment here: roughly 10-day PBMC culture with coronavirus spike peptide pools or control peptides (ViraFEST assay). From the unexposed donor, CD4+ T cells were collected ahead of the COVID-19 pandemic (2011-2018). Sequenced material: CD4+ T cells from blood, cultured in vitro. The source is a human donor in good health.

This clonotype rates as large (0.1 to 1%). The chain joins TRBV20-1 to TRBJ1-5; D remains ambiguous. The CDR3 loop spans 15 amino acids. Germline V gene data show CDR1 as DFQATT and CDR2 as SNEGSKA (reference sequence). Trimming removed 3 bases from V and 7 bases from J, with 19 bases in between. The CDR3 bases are TGCAGTGCTAGGGAGTTTGTGGGATCGGGGCAGCCCCAGCATTTT. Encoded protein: CSAREFVGSGQPQHF.

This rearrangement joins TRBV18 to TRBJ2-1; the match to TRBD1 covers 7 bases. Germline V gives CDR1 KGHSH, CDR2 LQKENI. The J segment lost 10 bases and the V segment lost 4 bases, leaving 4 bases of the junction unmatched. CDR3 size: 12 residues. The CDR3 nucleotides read TGTGCCAGCTCACACCAGGACAGGGAGCAGTTCTTC. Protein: CASSHQDREQFF.

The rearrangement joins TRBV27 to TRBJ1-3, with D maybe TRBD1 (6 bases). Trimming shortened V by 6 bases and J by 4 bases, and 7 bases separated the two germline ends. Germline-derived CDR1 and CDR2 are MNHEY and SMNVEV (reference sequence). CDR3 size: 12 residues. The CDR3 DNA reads TGTGCCAGCAGGGACAGAGGAAACACCATATATTTT. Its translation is CASRDRGNTIYF.

The CDR3 sequence is CASSLDPTGHNSPLHF. CDR3 sequence (DNA): TGTGCCAGCAGCTTGGACCCGACAGGGCACAATTCACCCCTCCACTTT. The rearrangement uses TRBV5-4 and TRBJ1-6; 7 bases match TRBD1. The germline gives CDR1 SGHNT, CDR2 YYREEE (reference sequence). V was clipped by 0 bases and J by 7 bases; unmatched bases: 7. This CDR3 is 16 amino acids long.

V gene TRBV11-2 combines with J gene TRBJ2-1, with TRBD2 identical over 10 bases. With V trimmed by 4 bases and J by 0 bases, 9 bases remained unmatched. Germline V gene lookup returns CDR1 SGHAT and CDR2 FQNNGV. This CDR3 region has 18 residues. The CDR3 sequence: CASSSILIAGGSYNEQFF. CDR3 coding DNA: TGTGCCAGCAGCTCTATCCTCATAGCGGGGGGCTCCTACAATGAGCAGTTCTTC.

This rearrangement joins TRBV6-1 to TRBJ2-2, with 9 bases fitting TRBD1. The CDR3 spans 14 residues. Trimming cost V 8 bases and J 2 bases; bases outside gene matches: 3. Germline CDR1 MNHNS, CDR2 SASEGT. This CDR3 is CASGQGQNTGELFF. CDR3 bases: TGTGCCAGCGGACAGGGGCAAAACACCGGGGAGCTGTTTTTT.

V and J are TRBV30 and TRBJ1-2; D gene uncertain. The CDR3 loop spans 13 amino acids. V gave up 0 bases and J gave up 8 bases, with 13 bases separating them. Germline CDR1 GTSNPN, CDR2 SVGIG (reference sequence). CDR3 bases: TGTGCCTGGAGTGTGAACGCGGGAGGCGGCTACACCTTC. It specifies CAWSVNAGGGYTF.

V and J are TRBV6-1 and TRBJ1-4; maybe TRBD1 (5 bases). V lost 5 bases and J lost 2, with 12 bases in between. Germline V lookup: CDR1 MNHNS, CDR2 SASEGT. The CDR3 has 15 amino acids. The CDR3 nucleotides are TGTGCCAGCAGTCAAAACGGGGGGACTAATGAAAAACTGTTTTTT. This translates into CASSQNGGTNEKLFF.

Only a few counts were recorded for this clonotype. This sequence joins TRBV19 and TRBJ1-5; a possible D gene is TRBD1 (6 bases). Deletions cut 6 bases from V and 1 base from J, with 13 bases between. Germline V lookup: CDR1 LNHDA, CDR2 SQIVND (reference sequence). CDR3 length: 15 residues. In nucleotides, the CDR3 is TGTGCCAGTAGGGGGGGCGCAGGGAGCAATCAGCCCCAGCATTTT. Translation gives CASRGGAGSNQPQHF.

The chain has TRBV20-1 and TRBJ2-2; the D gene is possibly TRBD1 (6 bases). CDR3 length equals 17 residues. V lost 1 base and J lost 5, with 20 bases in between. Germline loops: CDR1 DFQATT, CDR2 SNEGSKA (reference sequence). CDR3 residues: CSARVPGVRLRTGELFF. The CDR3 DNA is TGCAGTGCTAGAGTCCCAGGGGTCCGTTTAAGGACCGGGGAGCTGTTTTTT.

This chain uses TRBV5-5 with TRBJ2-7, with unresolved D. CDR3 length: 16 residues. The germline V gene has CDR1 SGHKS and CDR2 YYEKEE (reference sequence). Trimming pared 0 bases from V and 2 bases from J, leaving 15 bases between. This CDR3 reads CASSLEPALETYEQYF. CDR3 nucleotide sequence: TGTGCCAGCAGCTTGGAACCCGCCCTTGAGACCTACGAGCAGTACTTC.

The CDR3 DNA reads TGCGCCAGCAGCAGGGACAGGGCGGACGAGCAGTACTTC. The encoded protein is CASSRDRADEQYF. J is TRBJ2-7 and V is TRBV5-1; 9 bases are shared with TRBD1. The CDR3 extends over 13 amino acids. The germline gives CDR1 SGHRS, CDR2 YFSETQ. The J segment lost 5 bases and the V segment lost 4 bases, leaving 4 bases of the junction unmatched.

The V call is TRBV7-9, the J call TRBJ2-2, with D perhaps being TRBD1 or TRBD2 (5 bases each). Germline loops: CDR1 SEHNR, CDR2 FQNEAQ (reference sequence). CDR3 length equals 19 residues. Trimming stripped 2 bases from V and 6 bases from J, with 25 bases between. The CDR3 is CASSLTGILLRAGPGELFF. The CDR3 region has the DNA TGTGCCAGCAGCTTAACGGGTATACTGCTGCGGGCAGGGCCCGGGGAGCTGTTTTTT.

CDR3 loop: CASSLGRGSNQPQHF. Written as DNA, the CDR3 is TGTGCCAGCAGCTTAGGCAGGGGAAGTAATCAGCCCCAGCATTTT. The gene calls are TRBV7-6 and TRBJ1-5, with a weak D call TRBD1 (6 bases). CDR3 size: 15 residues. CDR1 and CDR2 (germline): SGHVS, FNYEAQ. With 1 base removed from V and 4 bases from J, the gap between germline ends came to 11 bases.

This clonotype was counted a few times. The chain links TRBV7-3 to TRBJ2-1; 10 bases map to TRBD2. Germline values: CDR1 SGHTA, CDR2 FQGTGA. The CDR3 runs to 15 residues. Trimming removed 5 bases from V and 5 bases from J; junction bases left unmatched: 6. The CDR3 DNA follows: TGTGCCAGCAGCGCGGTAGCGGGGGGAAACAATGAGCAGTTCTTC. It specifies CASSAVAGGNNEQFF.

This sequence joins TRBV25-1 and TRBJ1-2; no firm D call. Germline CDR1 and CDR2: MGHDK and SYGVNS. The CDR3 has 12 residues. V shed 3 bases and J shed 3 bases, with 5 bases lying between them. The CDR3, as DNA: TGTGCCAGCAGTGATAGTCACTATGGCTACACCTTC. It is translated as CASSDSHYGYTF.

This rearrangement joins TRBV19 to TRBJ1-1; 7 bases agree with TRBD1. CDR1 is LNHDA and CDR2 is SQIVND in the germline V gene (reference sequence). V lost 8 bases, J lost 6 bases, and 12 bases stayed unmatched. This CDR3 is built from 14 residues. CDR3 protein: CASRQGGGNAEAFF. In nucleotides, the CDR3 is TGTGCCAGTCGGCAGGGGGGAGGTAACGCTGAAGCTTTCTTT.

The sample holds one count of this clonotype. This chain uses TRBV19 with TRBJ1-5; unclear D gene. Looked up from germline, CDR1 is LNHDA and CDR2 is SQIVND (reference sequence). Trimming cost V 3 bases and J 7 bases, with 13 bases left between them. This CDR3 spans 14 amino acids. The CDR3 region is CASSILEALQPQHF. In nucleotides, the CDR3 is TGTGCCAGTAGTATTTTGGAGGCCCTACAGCCCCAGCATTTT.

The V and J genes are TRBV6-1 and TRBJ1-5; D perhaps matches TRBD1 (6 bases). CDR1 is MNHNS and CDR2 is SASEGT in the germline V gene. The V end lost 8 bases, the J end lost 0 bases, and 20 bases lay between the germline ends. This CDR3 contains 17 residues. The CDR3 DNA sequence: TGTGCCAGCCGGGGGGACATAGGATCCTATAGCAATCAGCCCCAGCATTTT. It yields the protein CASRGDIGSYSNQPQHF.

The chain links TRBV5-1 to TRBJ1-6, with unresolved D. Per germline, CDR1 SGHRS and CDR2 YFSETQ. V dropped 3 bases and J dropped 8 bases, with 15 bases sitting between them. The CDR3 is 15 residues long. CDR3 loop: CASSSVPEPYSPLHF. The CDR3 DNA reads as TGCGCCAGCAGCTCGGTCCCCGAACCCTATTCACCCCTCCACTTT. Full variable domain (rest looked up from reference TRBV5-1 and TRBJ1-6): KAGVTQTPRYLIKTRGQQVTLSCSPISGHRSVSWYQQTPGQGLQFLFEYFSETQRNKGNFPGRFSGRQFSNSRSEMNVSTLELGDSALYLCASSSVPEPYSPLHFGNGTRLTVT.

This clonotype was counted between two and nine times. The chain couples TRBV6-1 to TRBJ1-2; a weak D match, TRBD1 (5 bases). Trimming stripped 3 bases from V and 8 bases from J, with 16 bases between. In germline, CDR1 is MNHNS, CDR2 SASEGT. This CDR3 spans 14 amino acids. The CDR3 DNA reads TGTGCCAGCAGTGACAGGGCCGGCTCCAGGGGCTACACCTTC. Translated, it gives CASSDRAGSRGYTF.

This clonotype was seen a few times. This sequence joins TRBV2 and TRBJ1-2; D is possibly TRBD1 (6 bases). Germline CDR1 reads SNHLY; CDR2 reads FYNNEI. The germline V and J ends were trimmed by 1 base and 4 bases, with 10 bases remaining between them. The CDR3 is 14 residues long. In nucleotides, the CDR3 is TGTGCCAGCAGTGAAGGAACAGGGAGCTATGGCTACACCTTC. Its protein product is CASSEGTGSYGYTF.

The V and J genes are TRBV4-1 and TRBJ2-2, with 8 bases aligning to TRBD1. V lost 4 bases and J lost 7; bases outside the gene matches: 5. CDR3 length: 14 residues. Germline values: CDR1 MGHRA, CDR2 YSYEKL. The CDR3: CASSLGTGGGELFF. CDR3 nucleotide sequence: TGCGCCAGCAGCCTCGGGACAGGAGGCGGGGAGCTGTTTTTT.

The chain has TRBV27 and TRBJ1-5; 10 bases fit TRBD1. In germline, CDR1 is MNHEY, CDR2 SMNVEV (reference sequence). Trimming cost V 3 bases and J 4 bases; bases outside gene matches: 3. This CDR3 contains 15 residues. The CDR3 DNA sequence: TGTGCCAGCAGTTTGGGACAGGGGATAAATCAGCCCCAGCATTTT. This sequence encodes CASSLGQGINQPQHF.

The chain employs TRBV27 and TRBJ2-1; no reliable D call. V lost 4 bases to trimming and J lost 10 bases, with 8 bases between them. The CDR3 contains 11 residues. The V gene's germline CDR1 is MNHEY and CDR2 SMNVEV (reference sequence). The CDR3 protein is CASSYRYEQFF. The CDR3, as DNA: TGTGCCAGCAGTTACCGATACGAGCAGTTCTTC.